A single sample gave rise to the 8 T cell receptor beta chains below, sequenced in a study of T cell responses to AZD1222 COVID-19 vaccine. Repertoires were generated with immunoSEQ multiplex PCR, while TCRdb's copy carries only in-frame clones and drops some. This table holds about 120,000 clones, 92% found once. Specimen: peripheral blood, collected 28 days after the second AZD1222 dose. These receptors came from an adult who received the AZD1222 COVID-19 vaccine.

V is TRBV3-1 (or the pseudogene TRBV3-2) and J is TRBJ1-5, with 8 bases identical to TRBD1. This CDR3 spans 15 amino acids. The germline V gene has CDR1 LGHDT and CDR2 YNNKEL (reference sequence). V lost 2 bases and J lost 6; bases outside the gene matches: 6. DNA of the CDR3: TGTGCCAGCAGCCAACATCAGGGGGCTATTCAGCCCCAGCATTTT. This sequence encodes CASSQHQGAIQPQHF.

The rearrangement uses TRBV28 and TRBJ2-5; TRBD2 matches at 7 bases. CDR1 MDHEN and CDR2 SYDVKM come from the germline V gene. This CDR3 is built from 13 residues. The V segment lost 7 bases and the J segment 3 bases; nucleotides outside the gene matches: 5. CDR3 sequence reads: CASNALAEETQYF. The CDR3 nucleotides are TGTGCCAGCAACGCTCTAGCGGAAGAGACCCAGTACTTC.

The table lists this clone with a count of one. The chain carries TRBV10-1 and TRBJ2-3; maybe TRBD2 (6 bases). V was shortened by 5 bases and J by 1 base, with 13 bases between the two germline ends. The V gene's germline CDR1 is WNHNN and CDR2 SYGVQD (reference sequence). This CDR3 has 15 residues. The CDR3 DNA is TGCGCCAGCAGTAAAAGCGGGTCGGGCACAGATACGCAGTATTTT. It yields the protein CASSKSGSGTDTQYF.

The V and J genes are TRBV27 and TRBJ2-7; the match to TRBD1 covers 9 bases. This CDR3 comprises 16 residues. CDR1 is MNHEY and CDR2 is SMNVEV in the germline V gene (reference sequence). The junction had 9 bases not matched to a gene; V was cut back by 5 bases and J by 1 base. CDR3 protein: CASSPKPGTGSYEQYF. CDR3 in DNA: TGTGCCAGCAGTCCCAAGCCCGGGACAGGGTCCTACGAGCAGTACTTC.

The chain is built from TRBV3-1 (or the pseudogene TRBV3-2) and TRBJ2-2, with 13 bases fitting TRBD2. CDR1 is LGHDT, CDR2 YNNKEL, per germline (reference sequence). The CDR3 covers 17 residues. Trimming cost V 4 bases and J 6 bases; bases outside gene matches: 8. The CDR3 region has the DNA TGTGCCAGCAGCCGGGCACCGGGACTAGCGGGGCCCGGGGAGCTGTTTTTT. Translated, it gives CASSRAPGLAGPGELFF.

The chain has TRBV11-1 and TRBJ2-1; 7 bases are shared with TRBD2. CDR1 is SGHAT, CDR2 FQDESV, per germline (reference sequence). This CDR3 spans 14 amino acids. Unmatched junction bases numbered 7, after V lost 5 bases and J lost 6 bases. DNA for the CDR3: TGTGCCAGCAGCCTAAAGACGGGAGGCAATGAGCAGTTCTTC. Translation: CASSLKTGGNEQFF.

This rearrangement joins TRBV14 to TRBJ2-1; 11 nucleotides agree with TRBD1. Per germline, CDR1 SGHDN and CDR2 FVKESK. The V gene end was trimmed by 3 bases and the J gene end by 2 bases; junction bases not matched to a gene: 0. The CDR3 runs to 15 residues. The CDR3 bases are TGTGCCAGCAGCCAGGACAGGGGGCCCTACAATGAGCAGTTCTTC. Translation gives CASSQDRGPYNEQFF.

This clone was recorded once. The V and J genes are TRBV7-9 and TRBJ2-5; 7 bases fit TRBD1. Per germline, CDR1 SEHNR and CDR2 FQNEAQ (reference sequence). The CDR3 covers 15 residues. V shed 5 bases, J shed 4 bases, and the junction held 10 bases outside the gene matches. Here the CDR3 DNA reads TGTGCCAGCAGCAGGGGACAGCGGAATGTAGAGACCCAGTACTTC. Its protein product is CASSRGQRNVETQYF.